These 22 T cell receptor beta chains came from one sample sequenced in a study of blood T cell repertoires in COVID-19. Clones were sequenced by immunoSEQ multiplex PCR, and TCRdb holds only the in-frame ones, with some missing. The table lists around 150,000 clones, roughly nine tenths of them singletons. The specimen was peripheral blood. These TCRs come from a man aged 55-75 years with active or convalescent COVID-19.

J is TRBJ1-2 and V is TRBV7-2; D gene uncertain. Per germline, CDR1 SGHTA and CDR2 FQGNSA. The CDR3 runs to 15 residues. Trimming took 5 bases from V and 7 from J, leaving 20 bases between them. CDR3 sequence: CASSATGRPAGGYTF. DNA of the CDR3: TGTGCCAGCAGCGCTACCGGGAGACCGGCCGGTGGCTACACCTTC.

The chain has TRBV23-1 and TRBJ1-2; TRBD1 might be the D (5 bases). TRBV23-1 is marked as an open reading frame, function uncertain. V was pared by 4 bases and J by 5 bases, with 20 bases between. This CDR3 is built from 16 residues. CDR3 bases: TGCGCCAGCAGTCGGGTAAACCACGGGGGGGGATATGGCTACACCTTC. It translates to CASSRVNHGGGYGYTF.

The chain recombines TRBV5-1 with TRBJ2-7, with 10 bases identical to TRBD2. The trim removed 7 bases at V and 0 bases at J, leaving 13 bases unmatched. The CDR3 sequence is 17 residues long. Looked up from germline, CDR1 is SGHRS and CDR2 is YFSETQ. CDR3 residues: CASGQGLAGASSYEQYF. The DNA of the CDR3 is TGCGCCAGCGGGCAAGGGCTAGCGGGGGCCAGCTCCTACGAGCAGTACTTC.

The V call is TRBV10-3, the J call TRBJ2-1, with 9 bases identical to TRBD2. V trimming: 6 bases; J trimming: 5 bases; junction bases outside the gene matches: 8. The V gene's germline CDR1 is ENHRY and CDR2 SYGVKD. This CDR3 is 15 amino acids long. CDR3 loop: CAIRSQLAGHNEQFF. The DNA of the CDR3 is TGTGCCATCAGATCCCAGCTAGCGGGGCACAATGAGCAGTTCTTC.

This chain connects TRBV6-5 to TRBJ2-7; a weak D match, TRBD2 (6 bases). The V end was cut by 7 bases, the J end by 7 bases, with 23 bases between. The CDR3 loop spans 15 amino acids. The germline CDR1 and CDR2 sequences are MNHEY and SVGAGI. CDR3 DNA sequence: TGTGCCAGCACCGACCCCGGCAGGGAGGCGAAGGAGCAGTACTTC. Translating gives CASTDPGREAKEQYF.

The gene calls are TRBV7-9 and TRBJ1-1, with 10 bases lining up with TRBD1. The V gene end was trimmed by 9 bases and the J gene end by 6 bases; junction bases not matched to a gene: 16. Per germline, CDR1 SEHNR and CDR2 FQNEAQ (reference sequence). The CDR3 has 16 amino acids. CDR3 loop: CASNGDRGRSGAEAFF. In DNA form, the CDR3 reads TGTGCCAGTAATGGGGACAGGGGAAGATCAGGAGCTGAAGCTTTCTTT.

A single count supports this clone. The rearrangement uses TRBV10-3 and TRBJ1-3; D is unresolved. The V end lost 3 bases, the J end lost 0 bases, and 9 bases lay between the germline ends. Germline V gene sequence: CDR1 ENHRY, CDR2 SYGVKD. This CDR3 contains 15 residues. The chain's CDR3 is CAISDSQFSGNTIYF. CDR3 nucleotide sequence: TGTGCCATCAGTGATTCACAGTTCTCTGGAAACACCATATATTTT.

The chain uses TRBV5-1 and TRBJ1-4; D call uncertain. Germline lookup yields CDR1 SGHRS and CDR2 YFSETQ. CDR3 length equals 13 residues. V gave up 4 bases and J gave up 2 bases, with 6 bases separating them. The CDR3, as DNA: TGCGCCAGCAGCCGCGATACTAATGAAAAACTGTTTTTT. It specifies CASSRDTNEKLFF. The variable domain in full, with the rest retrieved from reference TRBV5-1 and TRBJ1-4, is KAGVTQTPRYLIKTRGQQVTLSCSPISGHRSVSWYQQTPGQGLQFLFEYFSETQRNKGNFPGRFSGRQFSNSRSEMNVSTLELGDSALYLCASSRDTNEKLFFGSGTQLSVL.

This sequence joins TRBV19 and TRBJ1-6, with D hard to call. Germline CDR1 and CDR2: LNHDA and SQIVND (reference sequence). The CDR3 consists of 14 residues. V lost 4 bases to trimming and J lost 9 bases, with 13 bases between them. The CDR3 DNA sequence: TGTGCCAGTAGTAGGCGGGCCGATGGTTCACCCCTCCACTTT. Its translation is CASSRRADGSPLHF.

This clone was detected once. This chain joins TRBV18 and TRBJ1-1; D call uncertain. The CDR3 totals 13 residues. The V gene's germline CDR1 is KGHSH and CDR2 LQKENI. Trimming removed 5 bases from V and 6 bases from J, with 13 bases in between. CDR3 loop: CASSANVDSEAFF. The CDR3 nucleotides read TGTGCCAGCTCAGCAAACGTAGATTCTGAAGCTTTCTTT.

The chain couples TRBV6-1 to TRBJ2-1; D is perhaps TRBD2 (6 bases). This CDR3 contains 15 residues. The germline CDR1 and CDR2 sequences are MNHNS and SASEGT. Trimming stripped 2 bases from V and 1 base from J, with 9 bases between. The CDR3 is CASSEMAGSYNEQFF. The CDR3 DNA is TGTGCCAGCAGTGAAATGGCGGGATCCTACAATGAGCAGTTCTTC.

The V and J genes are TRBV5-1 and TRBJ2-5, with TRBD1 matching over 8 bases. Per germline, CDR1 SGHRS and CDR2 YFSETQ. This CDR3 region has 16 residues. Losses at the gene ends were 0 bases for V and 5 bases for J; bases not matched to a gene: 9. The CDR3 DNA reads TGCGCCAGCAGCTTGGAATTCGGCAGGGGGCGTGAGACCCAGTACTTC. Its translation is CASSLEFGRGRETQYF.

The V call is TRBV10-3, the J call TRBJ2-1; maybe TRBD2 (5 bases). The length of the CDR3 is 16 residues. In germline, CDR1 is ENHRY, CDR2 SYGVKD. Trimming removed 0 bases at V and 0 bases at J, with 9 bases between. The CDR3 DNA is TGTGCCATCAGTGAGTCGGGGAGCGACTCCTACAATGAGCAGTTCTTC. Its translation is CAISESGSDSYNEQFF.

The chain links TRBV12-5 to TRBJ1-4; 9 bases map to TRBD1. Trimming cost V 5 bases and J 8 bases; bases outside gene matches: 9. The CDR3 totals 15 residues. In germline, CDR1 is LGHNT, CDR2 FRNRAP. The CDR3 DNA reads TGTGCTAGTGGTGGACCGGGACAGGGATACGAAAAACTGTTTTTT. Translation gives CASGGPGQGYEKLFF.

This clone appeared once. The V and J genes are TRBV3-1 (or the pseudogene TRBV3-2) and TRBJ1-1; no definite D call. V was clipped by 0 bases and J by 1 base, with 9 bases between them. This CDR3 has 15 residues. The germline CDR1 and CDR2 sequences are LGHDT and YNNKEL (reference sequence). CDR3 region: CASSQDVRENTEAFF. CDR3 sequence (DNA): TGTGCCAGCAGCCAAGATGTGCGGGAGAACACTGAAGCTTTCTTT.

The chain has TRBV5-1 and TRBJ2-1, with a possible D match to TRBD1 (5 bases). V was pared by 4 bases and J by 3 bases, with 14 bases between. The CDR3 covers 15 residues. Per germline, CDR1 SGHRS and CDR2 YFSETQ. The CDR3 region is CASSPFTGDYNEQFF. The CDR3 DNA reads TGCGCCAGCAGCCCGTTTACAGGAGACTACAATGAGCAGTTCTTC.

This chain connects TRBV5-1 to TRBJ1-2; D possibly corresponds to TRBD1 (5 bases). In germline, CDR1 is SGHRS, CDR2 YFSETQ. Trimming shortened V by 4 bases and J by 8 bases, and 15 bases separated the two germline ends. The CDR3 covers 13 residues. The chain's CDR3 is CASSLREGSGYTF. Here the CDR3 DNA reads TGCGCCAGCAGCCTCCGGGAGGGGAGCGGCTACACCTTC.

Only one count was recorded for this clone. This chain uses TRBV5-1 with TRBJ2-2; 10 bases are a match to TRBD1. CDR3 length: 18 residues. CDR1 is SGHRS, CDR2 YFSETQ, per germline. Germline trimming cut 5 bases from V and 6 bases from J; bases unmatched to any gene: 16. The CDR3 bases are TGCGCCAGCAGTCGAGCGGGACAGGGGCTTGGGTTGGCCGGGGAGCTGTTTTTT. Translation gives CASSRAGQGLGLAGELFF.

The V call is TRBV12-3 or TRBV12-4, the J call TRBJ1-5; D is undetermined. V was trimmed by 9 bases and J by 0 bases, leaving 9 bases between them. The CDR3 sequence is 13 residues long. CDR3 sequence: CASRDSSNQPQHF. The DNA of the CDR3 is TGTGCCAGTAGAGATTCTAGCAATCAGCCCCAGCATTTT.

The chain joins TRBV11-2 to TRBJ1-1, with D uncertain. The CDR3 is 15 amino acids. CDR1 is SGHAT and CDR2 is FQNNGV in the germline V gene. V was cut by 0 bases and J by 0 bases, with 8 bases left in between. DNA of the CDR3: TGTGCCAGCAGCTTAGATCGAGGGTTGAACACTGAAGCTTTCTTT. Translated: CASSLDRGLNTEAFF.

This clone showed up just a few times. The gene calls are TRBV7-9 and TRBJ2-7, with a weak D call TRBD1 (6 bases). Trimming took off 1 base at V and 5 bases at J, with 12 bases between the two ends. From germline, CDR1 is SEHNR and CDR2 FQNEAQ (reference sequence). The length of the CDR3 is 14 residues. CDR3 sequence: CASSLGGGRNEQYF. The CDR3 DNA is TGTGCCAGCAGCTTAGGTGGGGGCCGGAACGAGCAGTACTTC.

The J gene is TRBJ2-1, the V gene TRBV11-3, with TRBD2 matching 15 bases. From germline, CDR1 is SGHNT and CDR2 YENEEA. With V trimmed by 2 bases and J by 8 bases, 1 base remained unmatched. CDR3 length: 15 residues. CDR3 sequence: CASSLRTSGRDEQFF. The CDR3, as DNA: TGTGCCAGCAGCTTACGGACTAGCGGGAGGGATGAGCAGTTCTTC.